The 22 T cell receptor beta chains reported below all come from one sample, sequenced in a study of graft-versus-host responses after intestinal transplantation. Profiling relied on immunoSEQ multiplex PCR, and the TCRdb table lists in-frame clones only, not all of them. The sample shows tens of thousands of clones, about 92% of them seen only once. The source material was PBMCs, sampled 98 days after intestinal transplantation. These receptors were obtained from a human patient who received an intestinal transplant, so some T cells may come from the graft donor.

The chain recombines TRBV27 with TRBJ1-5, with D uncertain. V was pared by 5 bases and J by 0 bases, with 8 bases between. Germline lookup yields CDR1 MNHEY and CDR2 SMNVEV (reference sequence). The CDR3 is 14 amino acids. CDR3 DNA sequence: TGTGCCAGCAGTAGCGACCGTAGCAATCAGCCCCAGCATTTT. It codes for CASSSDRSNQPQHF.

This chain joins TRBV10-2 and TRBJ2-4; tentatively, D is TRBD2 (5 bases). The V gene's germline CDR1 is WSHSY and CDR2 SAAADI. V was trimmed by 2 bases and J by 0 bases, leaving 11 bases between them. The CDR3 contains 16 residues. DNA of the CDR3: TGCGCCAGCAGTGAGAGGGAGCTCATAGCCAAAAACATTCAGTACTTC. Its translation: CASSERELIAKNIQYF.

This clone was detected only once. The V gene is TRBV10-2, the J gene TRBJ2-2; a weak D match, TRBD2 (7 bases). The CDR3 extends over 16 amino acids. Trimming stripped 5 bases from V and 7 bases from J, with 20 bases between. The germline gives CDR1 WSHSY, CDR2 SAAADI. The CDR3, as DNA: TGCGCCAGCAGTTCCCCCCGAGGGGGGGTATTCGGGGAGCTGTTTTTT. Translating gives CASSSPRGGVFGELFF.

The V call is TRBV6-5, the J call TRBJ2-7, with 10 bases lining up with TRBD1. Trimming removed 0 bases from V and 4 bases from J; junction bases left unmatched: 3. CDR3 length equals 15 residues. Looked up from germline, CDR1 is MNHEY and CDR2 is SVGAGI. The CDR3: CASSYSTGGFYEQYF. CDR3 nucleotides: TGTGCCAGCAGTTACTCGACAGGGGGCTTTTACGAGCAGTACTTC.

The CDR3 sequence: CASRTGTGGYNEQFF. DNA for the CDR3: TGTGCCAGCAGGACCGGGACAGGGGGCTACAATGAGCAGTTCTTC. The chain couples TRBV28 to TRBJ2-1, with 11 bases fitting TRBD1. J was trimmed by 3 bases and V by 6 bases; bases with no gene match: 4. Germline V lookup: CDR1 MDHEN, CDR2 SYDVKM. The CDR3 spans 15 residues.

The chain carries TRBV6-1 and TRBJ2-7; D might be TRBD1 or TRBD2, each matching 5 bases. This CDR3 is built from 13 residues. Germline V lookup: CDR1 MNHNS, CDR2 SASEGT. V shed 3 bases and J shed 3 bases, with 9 bases lying between them. CDR3 region: CASSDRDGYEQYF. CDR3 DNA: TGTGCCAGCAGTGACCGGGACGGCTACGAGCAGTACTTC.

This sequence joins TRBV5-1 and TRBJ2-1, with a weak D call TRBD2 (5 bases). V lost 6 bases to trimming and J lost 4 bases, with 14 bases between them. Germline CDR1 and CDR2: SGHRS and YFSETQ. This CDR3 spans 14 amino acids. CDR3 amino acids: CASNILGGYNEQFF. The CDR3 nucleotides are TGCGCCAGCAACATACTAGGAGGTTACAATGAGCAGTTCTTC.

The chain combines TRBV7-9 with TRBJ2-7; D may be TRBD1 or TRBD2 (5 bases each). Germline V gives CDR1 SEHNR, CDR2 FQNEAQ (reference sequence). This CDR3 is built from 15 residues. V lost 5 bases and J lost 5, with 19 bases in between. The CDR3: CASSPWGYGSHEQYF. The DNA for the CDR3 is TGTGCCAGCAGCCCCTGGGGGTATGGGTCGCACGAGCAGTACTTC.

The rearrangement links TRBV4-1 to TRBJ2-3, with TRBD2 matching 15 bases. The CDR3 sequence is 16 residues long. The germline V gene encodes CDR1 MGHRA and CDR2 YSYEKL. With V trimmed by 1 base and J by 4 bases, 0 bases remained unmatched. The CDR3 loop is CASSQGTSGGADTQYF. The CDR3 nucleotides read TGCGCCAGCAGCCAAGGGACTAGCGGGGGGGCAGATACGCAGTATTTT.

The table lists this clone with a few counts. The chain has TRBV6-4 and TRBJ2-2; 9 nucleotides agree with TRBD1. The germline gives CDR1 MRHNA, CDR2 SNTAGT. The CDR3 length is 15 residues. Germline trimming cut 6 bases from V and 4 bases from J; bases unmatched to any gene: 6. CDR3 in amino acids: CASSYTGGSTGELFF. CDR3 sequence (DNA): TGTGCCAGCAGCTATACAGGGGGCAGCACCGGGGAGCTGTTTTTT.

V and J are TRBV30 and TRBJ1-4; maybe TRBD1 (5 bases). Trimming left V 2 bases short and J 1 base short, with 14 bases between. This CDR3 is 16 amino acids long. Looked up from germline, CDR1 is GTSNPN and CDR2 is SVGIG (reference sequence). In DNA, the CDR3 is TGTGCCTGGAGTCCAATCGGGACGGAAACTAATGAAAAACTGTTTTTT. This translates into CAWSPIGTETNEKLFF.

V gene TRBV15 combines with J gene TRBJ2-7, with 12 positions matching TRBD1. This CDR3 spans 14 amino acids. Per the germline V gene, CDR1 is LNHNV and CDR2 is YYDKDF (reference sequence). Trimming at V came to 3 bases and at J to 4 bases, leaving 1 base not matched to a gene. The CDR3 is CATSRGQGAYEQYF. The CDR3 nucleotides are TGTGCCACCAGCAGGGGACAGGGGGCATACGAGCAGTACTTC.

This clone was seen only a few times. V and J are TRBV6-5 and TRBJ1-1; D is perhaps TRBD1 (5 bases). The CDR3 contains 15 residues. Trimming removed 0 bases at V and 1 base at J, with 9 bases between. Per germline, CDR1 MNHEY and CDR2 SVGAGI. The CDR3 region is CASSYSGVGNTEAFF. Here the CDR3 DNA reads TGTGCCAGCAGTTACTCGGGGGTTGGGAACACTGAAGCTTTCTTT.

The rearrangement joins TRBV7-9 to TRBJ2-7; TRBD1 matches at 10 bases. There are 14 residues in the CDR3. Germline CDR1 reads SEHNR; CDR2 reads FQNEAQ (reference sequence). V lost 2 bases and J lost 3; bases outside the gene matches: 1. The CDR3 loop reads CASSLRTGGYEQYF. The CDR3 coding sequence is TGTGCCAGCAGCTTAAGGACAGGGGGCTACGAGCAGTACTTC.

CDR3 region: CASSFGGQYNSPLHF. In nucleotides, the CDR3 is TGCGCCAGCAGCTTCGGGGGACAGTATAATTCACCCCTCCACTTT. The genes are TRBV5-1 and TRBJ1-6, with 7 nucleotides matching TRBD1. The junction had 3 bases not matched to a gene; V was cut back by 2 bases and J by 4 bases. Germline CDR1 reads SGHRS; CDR2 reads YFSETQ. The CDR3 sequence is 15 residues long.

The rearrangement joins TRBV28 to TRBJ2-3, with TRBD2 matching over 9 bases. Germline V CDR1 and CDR2: MDHEN, SYDVKM. V shed 4 bases, J shed 7 bases, and the junction held 9 bases outside the gene matches. The CDR3 spans 15 residues. The CDR3 sequence is CASSSVSGSTNTQYF. The CDR3 DNA is TGTGCCAGCAGTTCTGTTAGCGGGAGTACAAATACGCAGTATTTT.

The rearrangement links TRBV7-6 to TRBJ2-7; 11 nucleotides agree with TRBD1. V shed 5 bases, J shed 0 bases, and the junction held 3 bases outside the gene matches. Germline lookup yields CDR1 SGHVS and CDR2 FNYEAQ. The CDR3 totals 15 residues. The CDR3 DNA reads TGTGCCAGCAGCGGCGGGACAGGGGGCTCCTACGAGCAGTACTTC. It encodes CASSGGTGGSYEQYF.

This chain uses TRBV4-2 with TRBJ2-1; 8 positions match TRBD2. The J segment lost 4 bases and the V segment lost 0 bases, leaving 8 bases of the junction unmatched. The germline gives CDR1 LGHNA, CDR2 YNFKEQ. This CDR3 is built from 17 residues. The CDR3 loop is CASSQDLPGGHYNEQFF. As DNA, the CDR3 is TGTGCCAGCAGCCAAGATTTACCGGGAGGGCATTACAATGAGCAGTTCTTC.

The chain is built from TRBV6-1 and TRBJ2-7; 15 bases align to TRBD2. The germline V gene encodes CDR1 MNHNS and CDR2 SASEGT. The CDR3 has 17 residues. The V segment lost 3 bases and the J segment 0 bases; nucleotides outside the gene matches: 3. The CDR3 region has the DNA TGTGCCAGCAGTGAGGGACTAGCGGGGGGCAGCTCCTACGAGCAGTACTTC. Encoded protein: CASSEGLAGGSSYEQYF.

The gene calls are TRBV10-1 and TRBJ2-5; TRBD2 aligns across 9 bases. Germline CDR1 WNHNN, CDR2 SYGVQD (reference sequence). V shed 6 bases and J 4 bases; nucleotides not matched to a gene: 9. The CDR3 contains 15 residues. The CDR3 DNA follows: TGCGCCAGCAGCCAAATTGGACTAGCGATAGAGACCCAGTACTTC. It specifies CASSQIGLAIETQYF.

The rearrangement joins TRBV27 to TRBJ2-1, with 9 bases that match TRBD2. Germline lookup yields CDR1 MNHEY and CDR2 SMNVEV (reference sequence). V trimming: 5 bases; J trimming: 10 bases; junction bases outside the gene matches: 6. This CDR3 spans 13 amino acids. The CDR3: CASSLLAGVEQFF. In DNA, the CDR3 is TGTGCCAGCAGTCTATTAGCGGGAGTGGAGCAGTTCTTC.

The J gene is TRBJ2-3, the V gene TRBV6-5; possibly TRBD2 for D (5 bases). V gave up 4 bases and J gave up 5 bases, with 13 bases separating them. CDR3 size: 14 residues. The germline gives CDR1 MNHEY, CDR2 SVGAGI. The CDR3 coding sequence is TGTGCCAGCAGTTCGACCTCTAGCCGAGATACGCAGTATTTT. Its protein is CASSSTSSRDTQYF.